These 24 T cell receptor beta chains share one sample of origin, sequenced in a study of shared clonotypes between healthy human individuals. The assay was immunoSEQ multiplex PCR, and TCRdb's table has in-frame clones only and misses some. The sample includes 950,000 to 1,300,000 clones, around 76% seen only once; the top ten take 1.4%. Sequencing input: memory CD4+ T cells sorted from blood. The subset denotes: CD45RA-negative fraction. Source of these receptors: a man aged 18 to 30 in good health.

The gene calls are TRBV18 and TRBJ2-7, with no clear D. In germline, CDR1 is KGHSH, CDR2 LQKENI. The length of the CDR3 is 14 residues. V was pared by 0 bases and J by 5 bases, with 11 bases between. The CDR3 region has the DNA TGTGCCAGCTCACCACCTACCACCATCGACGAGCAGTACTTC. This encodes CASSPPTTIDEQYF.

This clone was seen a few times. The same CDR3 also results from other DNA sequences found in this sample. The rearrangement joins TRBV2 to TRBJ2-7; 9 bases agree with TRBD2. Unmatched junction bases numbered 6, after V lost 3 bases and J lost 3 bases. Per germline, CDR1 SNHLY and CDR2 FYNNEI. This CDR3 is built from 15 residues. CDR3 bases: TGTGCCAGCAGTGACCGACTAGCGGAGAACTACGAGCAGTACTTC. It encodes CASSDRLAENYEQYF.

In DNA, the CDR3 is TGTGCCAGCAGCGACGCGCGGCAGGCGAACACCGGGGAGCTGTTTTTT. As protein: CASSDARQANTGELFF. V gene TRBV5-4 combines with J gene TRBJ2-2, with D unresolved. CDR1 and CDR2 from the germline V gene are SGHNT and YYREEE (reference sequence). This CDR3 has 16 residues. V gave up 4 bases and J gave up 0 bases, with 13 bases separating them.

The rearrangement uses TRBV18 and TRBJ2-5; no definite D call. Trimming took off 6 bases at V and 5 bases at J, with 13 bases between the two ends. CDR3 length equals 13 residues. Germline values: CDR1 KGHSH, CDR2 LQKENI. The CDR3 region has the DNA TGTGCCAGCTCTCAGGACCAGCAGGAGACCCAGTACTTC. The encoded protein is CASSQDQQETQYF.

This chain connects TRBV2 to TRBJ2-7; no definite D call. Germline V lookup: CDR1 SNHLY, CDR2 FYNNEI. V was pared by 6 bases and J by 0 bases, with 12 bases between. The CDR3 has 14 amino acids. The CDR3 nucleotides read TGTGCCAGCAGGCCCCGTATCCTCTCCTACGAGCAGTACTTC. Translated, it gives CASRPRILSYEQYF.

The chain joins TRBV4-1 to TRBJ2-2, with no clear D. V lost 1 base and J 2 bases, leaving 14 bases between the germline ends. Germline-derived CDR1 and CDR2 are MGHRA and YSYEKL. CDR3 length: 17 amino acids. The CDR3 spells CASSQAPGPKNTGELFF. CDR3 nucleotide sequence: TGCGCCAGCAGCCAAGCACCGGGTCCTAAAAACACCGGGGAGCTGTTTTTT.

Notes on this clone: Its ends do not fully match the called genes, so a read error is possible. The J gene is TRBJ2-6, the V gene TRBV6-1, with a tentative D call TRBD2 (6 bases). Germline-derived CDR1 and CDR2 are MNHNS and SASEGT. The length of the CDR3 is 21 residues. DNA for the CDR3: TGTGCCAGCAGAGAAGCACGGGACTCCTGGGTTCATTACTCTGGGGCCAACGTCCTGACTTTC. It codes for CASREARDSWVHYSGANVLTF.

The chain couples TRBV5-4 to TRBJ1-1, with 7 bases that match TRBD1. Germline values: CDR1 SGHNT, CDR2 YYREEE (reference sequence). This CDR3 has 16 residues. With 3 bases clipped from V and 4 bases from J, the junction kept 12 bases outside the gene matches. The CDR3 is CASSSNLRGSGTEAFF. CDR3 coding DNA: TGTGCCAGCAGCTCAAATCTCAGGGGGTCGGGCACTGAAGCTTTCTTT.

The V and J genes are TRBV5-1 and TRBJ1-1; no firm D call. The CDR3 contains 15 residues. V lost 5 bases, J lost 4 bases, and 18 bases lay in between. Germline V gives CDR1 SGHRS, CDR2 YFSETQ. The CDR3: CASRSGPSSGTEAFF. Here the CDR3 DNA reads TGCGCCAGCAGGTCAGGCCCATCGAGTGGCACTGAAGCTTTCTTT.

The rearrangement joins TRBV9 to TRBJ1-1; tentatively, D is TRBD1 (5 bases). The CDR3 runs to 12 residues. Germline loops: CDR1 SGDLS, CDR2 YYNGEE. V lost 2 bases and J 7 bases, leaving 9 bases between the germline ends. The CDR3 bases are TGTGCCAGCAGCGTGGGGGACGGTGAAGCTTTCTTT. Encoded protein: CASSVGDGEAFF.

The J gene is TRBJ2-3, the V gene TRBV5-6, with TRBD2 matching over 11 bases. The CDR3 consists of 16 residues. V was clipped by 0 bases and J by 5 bases; unmatched bases: 5. In germline, CDR1 is SGHDT, CDR2 YYEEEE. The CDR3 DNA is TGTGCCAGCAGCTTGGTGCTAGCGGGGGGCCGAGATACGCAGTATTTT. As protein: CASSLVLAGGRDTQYF. The whole variable domain, remainder taken from reference TRBV5-6 and TRBJ2-3, is DAGVTQSPTHLIKTRGQQVTLRCSPKSGHDTVSWYQQALGQGPQFIFQYYEEEERQRGNFPDRFSGHQFPNYSSELNVNALLLGDSALYLCASSLVLAGGRDTQYFGPGTRLTVL.

The rearrangement uses TRBV6-1 and TRBJ2-1; 8 bases fit TRBD2. V lost 0 bases, J lost 7 bases, and 8 bases stayed unmatched. CDR3 length: 16 residues. Germline V CDR1 and CDR2: MNHNS, SASEGT. The CDR3 DNA sequence: TGTGCCAGCAGTGAAGCGACGGGAGGGAGAGGGAATGAGCAGTTCTTC. This translates into CASSEATGGRGNEQFF.

This rearrangement joins TRBV6-4 to TRBJ1-5, with TRBD1 matching 9 bases. After removal of 3 bases from V and 5 bases from J, the junction contained 5 bases not matched to a gene. Germline CDR1 and CDR2: MRHNA and SNTAGT. The CDR3 consists of 15 residues. CDR3 in DNA: TGTGCCAGCAGTGAGGGACAGGGAGCGGATCAGCCCCAGCATTTT. It specifies CASSEGQGADQPQHF.

The genes are TRBV7-9 and TRBJ2-2; perhaps TRBD2 as D (5 bases). The CDR3 spans 16 residues. V shed 8 bases and J shed 4 bases, with 20 bases lying between them. The germline V gene has CDR1 SEHNR and CDR2 FQNEAQ (reference sequence). The CDR3 protein is CASPPDGSASTGELFF. The CDR3 DNA follows: TGTGCCAGCCCGCCGGATGGTAGCGCTAGCACCGGGGAGCTGTTTTTT.

The chain is built from TRBV9 and TRBJ2-5; maybe TRBD1 (6 bases). Germline lookup yields CDR1 SGDLS and CDR2 YYNGEE. V was shortened by 3 bases and J by 0 bases, with 9 bases between the two germline ends. This CDR3 region has 14 residues. The CDR3 bases are TGTGCCAGCAGCGGTACAGGGAACCAAGAGACCCAGTACTTC. It translates to CASSGTGNQETQYF.

The chain employs TRBV6-4 and TRBJ2-2; tentatively, D is TRBD2 (5 bases). Trimming left V 6 bases short and J 3 bases short, with 11 bases between. CDR3 length: 14 residues. CDR1 is MRHNA and CDR2 is SNTAGT in the germline V gene. The CDR3 loop is CASSERADTGELFF. The CDR3 DNA reads TGTGCCAGCAGCGAGAGAGCGGACACCGGGGAGCTGTTTTTT.

This clone was counted only a few times. V usage is TRBV7-2 and J usage is TRBJ1-5; 9 nucleotides line up with TRBD1. V was clipped by 5 bases and J by 7 bases; unmatched bases: 12. The V gene's germline CDR1 is SGHTA and CDR2 FQGNSA. The CDR3 has 16 residues. The CDR3 sequence is CASSPQQGAGRQPQHF. For the CDR3, the DNA is TGTGCCAGCAGCCCGCAACAGGGGGCGGGCCGCCAGCCCCAGCATTTT.

The CDR3 DNA follows: TGTGCCAGCTCCCCCACAGGATTCGTTGGCACTGAAGCTTTCTTT. It codes for CASSPTGFVGTEAFF. The V gene is TRBV18, the J gene TRBJ1-1; the D gene is possibly TRBD1 (5 bases). Trimming stripped 6 bases from V and 4 bases from J, with 18 bases between. This CDR3 is 15 amino acids long. Germline lookup yields CDR1 KGHSH and CDR2 LQKENI.

This chain joins TRBV10-3 and TRBJ2-6; 11 bases align to TRBD1. Trimming cost V 4 bases and J 0 bases; bases outside gene matches: 5. Germline CDR1 and CDR2: ENHRY and SYGVKD. This CDR3 contains 18 residues. This chain's CDR3 is CAISVTGTGGSGANVLTF. CDR3 DNA sequence: TGTGCCATCAGTGTCACCGGGACAGGGGGCTCTGGGGCCAACGTCCTGACTTTC.

As for this clone: Other nucleotide sequences from this sample produce the same CDR3. The V gene is TRBV29-1, the J gene TRBJ1-2, with D uncertain. This CDR3 is 12 amino acids long. Germline CDR1 is SQVTM and CDR2 is ANQGSEA. Trimming removed 4 bases at V and 2 bases at J, with 8 bases between. The CDR3 nucleotides read TGCAGCGTTGGGGCGAGCAACTATGGCTACACCTTC. As protein: CSVGASNYGYTF.

Note on this clone: Other nucleotide sequences in the sample specify the same CDR3. The chain employs TRBV5-6 and TRBJ1-5, with a weak D call TRBD1 (6 bases). This CDR3 region has 14 residues. CDR1 is SGHDT and CDR2 is YYEEEE in the germline V gene. Trimming took 1 base from V and 7 from J, leaving 12 bases between them. The CDR3: CASSLQGGGQPQHF. For the CDR3, the DNA is TGTGCCAGCAGCTTGCAAGGGGGGGGCCAGCCCCAGCATTTT.

The V gene is TRBV30, the J gene TRBJ1-1, with D possibly matching TRBD1 (6 bases). Germline V gene sequence: CDR1 GTSNPN, CDR2 SVGIG (reference sequence). The V and J ends lost 3 bases and 8 bases respectively, with 13 bases between them. This CDR3 has 12 amino acids. The DNA for the CDR3 is TGTGCCTGGAGGCAGAAGGGGGGCGAAGCTTTCTTT. This translates into CAWRQKGGEAFF.

There are a few counts of this clone. The V gene is TRBV5-5, the J gene TRBJ2-7, with 7 bases identical to TRBD1. Germline assignment: CDR1 SGHKS and CDR2 YYEKEE (reference sequence). V lost 0 bases and J lost 3; bases outside the gene matches: 6. CDR3 size: 15 residues. CDR3 region: CASSLATGTNYEQYF. CDR3 in DNA: TGTGCCAGCAGCTTGGCGACAGGGACGAACTACGAGCAGTACTTC.

The J gene is TRBJ2-3, the V gene TRBV7-3; maybe TRBD2 (5 bases). Looked up from germline, CDR1 is SGHTA and CDR2 is FQGTGA. CDR3 size: 15 residues. V lost 2 bases and J lost 2, with 11 bases in between. The CDR3 sequence: CASSLWEKFTDTQYF. DNA of the CDR3: TGTGCCAGCAGCTTATGGGAGAAATTCACAGATACGCAGTATTTT.